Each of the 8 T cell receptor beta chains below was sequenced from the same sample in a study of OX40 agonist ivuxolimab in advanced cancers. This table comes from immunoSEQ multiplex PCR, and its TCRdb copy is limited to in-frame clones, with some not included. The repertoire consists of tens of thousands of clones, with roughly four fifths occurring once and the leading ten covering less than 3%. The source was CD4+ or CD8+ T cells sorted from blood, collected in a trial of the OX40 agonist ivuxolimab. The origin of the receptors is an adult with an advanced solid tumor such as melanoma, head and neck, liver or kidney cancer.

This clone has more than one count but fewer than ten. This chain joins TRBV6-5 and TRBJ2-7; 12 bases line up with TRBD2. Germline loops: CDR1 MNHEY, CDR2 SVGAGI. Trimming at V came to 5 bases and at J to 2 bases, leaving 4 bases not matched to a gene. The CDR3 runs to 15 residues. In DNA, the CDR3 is TGTGCCAGCAGTAATCCTAGCGGGGGGGCCTACGAGCAGTACTTC. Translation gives CASSNPSGGAYEQYF.

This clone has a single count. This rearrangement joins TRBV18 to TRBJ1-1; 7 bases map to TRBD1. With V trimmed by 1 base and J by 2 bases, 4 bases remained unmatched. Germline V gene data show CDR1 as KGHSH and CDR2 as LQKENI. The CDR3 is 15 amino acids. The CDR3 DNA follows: TGTGCCAGCTCACCACACAGGGGATTTAACACTGAAGCTTTCTTT. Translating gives CASSPHRGFNTEAFF. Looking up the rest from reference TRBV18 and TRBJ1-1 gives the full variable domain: NAGVMQNPRHLVRRRGQEARLRCSPMKGHSHVYWYRQLPEEGLKFMVYLQKENIIDESGMPKERFSAEFPKEGPSILRIQQVVRGDSAAYFCASSPHRGFNTEAFFGQGTRLTVV.

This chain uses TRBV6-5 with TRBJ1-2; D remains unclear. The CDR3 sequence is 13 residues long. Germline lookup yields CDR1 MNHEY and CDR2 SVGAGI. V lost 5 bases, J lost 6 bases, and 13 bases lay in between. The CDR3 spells CASSELGNNGYTF. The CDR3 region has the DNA TGTGCCAGCAGTGAATTGGGTAATAATGGCTACACCTTC.

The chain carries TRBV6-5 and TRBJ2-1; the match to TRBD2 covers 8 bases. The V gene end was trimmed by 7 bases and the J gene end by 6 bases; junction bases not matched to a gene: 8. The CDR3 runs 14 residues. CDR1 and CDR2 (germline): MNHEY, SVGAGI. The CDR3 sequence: CASKRAGGGNEQFF. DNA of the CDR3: TGTGCCAGCAAGAGGGCGGGAGGAGGCAATGAGCAGTTCTTC.

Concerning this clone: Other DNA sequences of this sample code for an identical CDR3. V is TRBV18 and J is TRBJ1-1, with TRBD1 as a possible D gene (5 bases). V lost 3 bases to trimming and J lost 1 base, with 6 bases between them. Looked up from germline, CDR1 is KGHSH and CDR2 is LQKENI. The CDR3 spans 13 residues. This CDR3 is CASSPGGNTEAFF. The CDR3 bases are TGTGCCAGCTCACCGGGGGGGAACACTGAAGCTTTCTTT.

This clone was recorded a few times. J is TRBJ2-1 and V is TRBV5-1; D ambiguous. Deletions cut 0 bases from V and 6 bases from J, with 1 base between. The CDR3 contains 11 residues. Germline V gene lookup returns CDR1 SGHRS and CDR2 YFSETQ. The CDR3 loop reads CASSLGNEQFF. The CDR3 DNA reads TGCGCCAGCAGCTTGGGCAATGAGCAGTTCTTC.

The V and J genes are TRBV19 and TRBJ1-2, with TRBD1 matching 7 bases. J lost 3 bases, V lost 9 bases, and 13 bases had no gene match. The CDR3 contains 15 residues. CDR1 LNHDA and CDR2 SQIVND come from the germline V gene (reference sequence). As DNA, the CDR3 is TGTGCCAGCTTGGAGACAGGGAATGGGTACTATGGCTACACCTTC. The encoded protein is CASLETGNGYYGYTF.

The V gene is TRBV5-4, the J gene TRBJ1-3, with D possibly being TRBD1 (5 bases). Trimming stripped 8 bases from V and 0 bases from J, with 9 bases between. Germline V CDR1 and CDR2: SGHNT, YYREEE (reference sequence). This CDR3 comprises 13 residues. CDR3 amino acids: CASGQTSGNTIYF. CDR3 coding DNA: TGTGCCAGTGGACAAACCTCTGGAAACACCATATATTTT.